What follows are 20 T cell receptor beta chains derived from one specimen sequenced in a study of cytomegalovirus exposure and HLA in healthy donors. Primers for the PCR totalled 60 Vbeta and 13 Jbeta. The data were produced by immunoSEQ multiplex PCR, yet TCRdb's version contains in-frame clones alone and is incomplete. Here the sample spans approximately 150,000 clones, about 84% being singletons. Sequencing input: PBMCs. The receptors stem from a woman aged 18-29 years in good health and CMV-seropositive.

The chain is built from TRBV5-8 and TRBJ2-4, with D tentatively TRBD1 (5 bases). The length of the CDR3 is 16 residues. Germline-derived CDR1 and CDR2 are SGHTS and YDEGEE. The V and J ends lost 2 bases and 0 bases respectively, with 12 bases between them. In nucleotides, the CDR3 is TGTGCCAGCAGCTTCCAGGGCACCCTAGCCAAAAACATTCAGTACTTC. Translated: CASSFQGTLAKNIQYF.

CDR3 residues: CAWSGVRGNFGANVLTF. For the CDR3, the DNA is TGTGCCTGGAGTGGGGTAAGGGGAAATTTTGGGGCCAACGTCCTGACTTTC. This sequence joins TRBV30 and TRBJ2-6; weak D call: TRBD1 (5 bases). Per germline, CDR1 GTSNPN and CDR2 SVGIG (reference sequence). With 1 base removed from V and 3 bases from J, the gap between germline ends came to 16 bases. This CDR3 spans 17 amino acids.

The gene calls are TRBV15 and TRBJ1-4; D not resolved. V lost 3 bases to trimming and J lost 2 bases, with 10 bases between them. The germline CDR1 and CDR2 sequences are LNHNV and YYDKDF (reference sequence). This CDR3 region has 15 residues. The CDR3 loop is CATSSRPRTNEKLFF. The CDR3 DNA reads TGTGCCACCAGCAGCCGGCCGCGGACTAATGAAAAACTGTTTTTT.

The chain employs TRBV18 and TRBJ1-5; tentative D call: TRBD1 (5 bases). CDR1 is KGHSH, CDR2 LQKENI, per germline. The V gene lost 6 bases and the J gene lost 5 bases, with 17 bases spanning the gap. The CDR3 has 15 residues. CDR3 DNA: TGTGCCAGCTCCTTCGTCGGGGGAACGGATCAGCCCCAGCATTTT. It encodes CASSFVGGTDQPQHF. Supplemented by reference TRBV18 and TRBJ1-5, the full variable domain reads NAGVMQNPRHLVRRRGQEARLRCSPMKGHSHVYWYRQLPEEGLKFMVYLQKENIIDESGMPKERFSAEFPKEGPSILRIQQVVRGDSAAYFCASSFVGGTDQPQHFGDGTRLSIL.

The V gene is TRBV28, the J gene TRBJ1-2, with D hard to call. CDR3 length equals 14 residues. V shed 7 bases and J shed 2 bases, with 14 bases lying between them. From germline, CDR1 is MDHEN and CDR2 SYDVKM. CDR3 amino acids: CASTPAGVNYGYTF. DNA for the CDR3: TGTGCCAGCACCCCCGCCGGGGTAAACTATGGCTACACCTTC.

V usage is TRBV5-1 and J usage is TRBJ2-7, with D perhaps matching TRBD1 (6 bases). The CDR3 loop spans 15 amino acids. The V end was cut by 2 bases, the J end by 5 bases, with 17 bases between. The V gene's germline CDR1 is SGHRS and CDR2 YFSETQ. The CDR3 region is CASSFDRQFPDEQYF. The DNA of the CDR3 is TGCGCCAGCAGCTTCGACAGGCAGTTCCCTGACGAGCAGTACTTC.

The chain employs TRBV11-2 and TRBJ2-7; 7 nucleotides line up with TRBD1. From germline, CDR1 is SGHAT and CDR2 FQNNGV. J was trimmed by 4 bases and V by 3 bases; bases with no gene match: 6. The CDR3 is 14 amino acids. CDR3 region: CASSFPTGSYEQYF. The CDR3 DNA sequence: TGTGCCAGCAGCTTTCCGACAGGGTCTTACGAGCAGTACTTC.

This chain joins TRBV29-1 and TRBJ2-7; 7 positions match TRBD2. J lost 0 bases, V lost 6 bases, and 8 bases had no gene match. The CDR3 consists of 14 residues. Germline V gene data show CDR1 as SQVTM and CDR2 as ANQGSEA. The CDR3 coding sequence is TGCAGCGTCTCCAGCGGGGTAAGCTCCTACGAGCAGTACTTC. Translated, it gives CSVSSGVSSYEQYF.

The V gene is TRBV27, the J gene TRBJ2-5; 8 bases line up with TRBD2. With V trimmed by 5 bases and J by 1 base, 6 bases remained unmatched. Germline values: CDR1 MNHEY, CDR2 SMNVEV (reference sequence). CDR3 size: 15 residues. The CDR3 protein is CASSRPAGGQETQYF. CDR3 DNA: TGTGCCAGCAGTCGACCTGCGGGGGGCCAAGAGACCCAGTACTTC.

The rearrangement links TRBV11-2 to TRBJ2-1; D not certain. CDR1 is SGHAT and CDR2 is FQNNGV in the germline V gene. The CDR3 has 17 amino acids. With 5 bases removed from V and 8 bases from J, the gap between germline ends came to 25 bases. CDR3 sequence (DNA): TGTGCCAGCAGCCCGTCCCCTGCGGATCCCGCAATCGATGAGCAGTTCTTC. Translated, it gives CASSPSPADPAIDEQFF. The complete variable domain, with remaining parts taken from reference TRBV11-2 and TRBJ2-1, reads EAGVAQSPRYKIIEKRQSVAFWCNPISGHATLYWYQQILGQGPKLLIQFQNNGVVDDSQLPKDRFSAERLKGVDSTLKIQPAKLEDSAVYLCASSPSPADPAIDEQFFGPGTRLTVL.

In its sample, this clone was seen a few times. CDR3 coding DNA: TGTGCCAGTAGTGTCCCGGGACAGATAAATGAAAAACTGTTTTTT. Translated, it gives CASSVPGQINEKLFF. This chain connects TRBV19 to TRBJ1-4; 7 bases agree with TRBD1. Germline V gene lookup returns CDR1 LNHDA and CDR2 SQIVND (reference sequence). The CDR3 totals 15 residues. The V segment lost 5 bases and the J segment 5 bases; nucleotides outside the gene matches: 8.

The gene calls are TRBV9 and TRBJ1-2; D perhaps matches TRBD1 (5 bases). CDR3 length: 15 residues. Germline CDR1 is SGDLS and CDR2 is YYNGEE. V was clipped by 0 bases and J by 4 bases, with 13 bases between them. CDR3 region: CASSVGGQGAYGYTF. As DNA, the CDR3 is TGTGCCAGCAGCGTAGGTGGTCAGGGCGCCTATGGCTACACCTTC.

The chain uses TRBV6-5 and TRBJ2-3; 9 nucleotides line up with TRBD2. CDR1 is MNHEY and CDR2 is SVGAGI in the germline V gene. Trimming at V came to 4 bases and at J to 1 base, leaving 0 bases not matched to a gene. The CDR3 extends over 14 amino acids. CDR3 in DNA: TGTGCCAGCAGTTCTAGCGGGGGCACAGATACGCAGTATTTT. Its translation: CASSSSGGTDTQYF.

This clone was observed a handful of times. This sequence joins TRBV29-1 and TRBJ2-7; D may be TRBD2 (6 bases). The V end was cut by 4 bases, the J end by 1 base, with 23 bases between. This CDR3 has 17 amino acids. Germline CDR1 is SQVTM and CDR2 is ANQGSEA. CDR3 DNA sequence: TGCAGCGTTGTCCTCATTGTTCAGGGTGGAGGGTCCTACGAGCAGTACTTC. It codes for CSVVLIVQGGGSYEQYF.

The chain has TRBV7-2 and TRBJ1-5; TRBD1 is a possible D gene (5 bases). Germline CDR1 reads SGHTA; CDR2 reads FQGNSA. Trimming took off 5 bases at V and 7 bases at J, with 15 bases between the two ends. The CDR3 is 14 residues long. In DNA, the CDR3 is TGTGCCAGCAGCCCCCAGGGAGGGTACCAGCCCCAGCATTTT. This encodes CASSPQGGYQPQHF.

The chain links TRBV30 to TRBJ1-4, with TRBD1 identical over 11 bases. V dropped 5 bases and J dropped 6; count of bases not matched to a gene: 8. This CDR3 is 15 amino acids long. Germline loops: CDR1 GTSNPN, CDR2 SVGIG (reference sequence). CDR3 region: CAWGMGTGGDEKLFF. The CDR3 DNA reads as TGTGCCTGGGGTATGGGGACAGGGGGGGATGAAAAACTGTTTTTT. The full variable domain, completed using reference TRBV30 and TRBJ1-4, is SQTIHQWPATLVQPVGSPLSLECTVEGTSNPNLYWYRQAAGRGLQLLFYSVGIGQISSEVPQNLSASRPQDRQFILSSKKLLLSDSGFYLCAWGMGTGGDEKLFFGSGTQLSVL.

This sequence joins TRBV15 and TRBJ2-5; 8 bases align to TRBD2. Germline V lookup: CDR1 LNHNV, CDR2 YYDKDF (reference sequence). Trimming removed 0 bases from V and 2 bases from J; junction bases left unmatched: 8. The CDR3 runs to 17 residues. DNA for the CDR3: TGTGCCACCAGCAGAGAAAAGGAACTAGCGGAACAAGAGACCCAGTACTTC. This gives the protein CATSREKELAEQETQYF.

The chain uses TRBV4-2 and TRBJ2-3, with D perhaps matching TRBD1 (6 bases). This CDR3 contains 17 residues. Trimming cost V 2 bases and J 9 bases, with 24 bases left between them. Germline V lookup: CDR1 LGHNA, CDR2 YNFKEQ. DNA of the CDR3: TGTGCCAGCAGCCAATCCCTCGGACAGAGTATAGAGAGGACGCAGTATTTT. Translating gives CASSQSLGQSIERTQYF.

The chain joins TRBV11-3 to TRBJ2-1, with unresolved D. CDR1 is SGHNT and CDR2 is YENEEA in the germline V gene. V was clipped by 1 base and J by 0 bases, with 7 bases between them. The CDR3 has 15 residues. CDR3 sequence: CASSLGLSSYNEQFF. The CDR3 nucleotides read TGTGCCAGCAGCTTAGGACTTAGCTCCTACAATGAGCAGTTCTTC.

The CDR3 sequence: CASSLIPGGNRNEQFF. The CDR3 DNA sequence: TGCGCCAGCAGCTTGATTCCGGGGGGAAATCGGAATGAGCAGTTCTTC. The V gene is TRBV5-1, the J gene TRBJ2-1; 7 bases align to TRBD2. The CDR3 length is 16 residues. Germline V CDR1 and CDR2: SGHRS, YFSETQ. V was clipped by 1 base and J by 7 bases; unmatched bases: 11.